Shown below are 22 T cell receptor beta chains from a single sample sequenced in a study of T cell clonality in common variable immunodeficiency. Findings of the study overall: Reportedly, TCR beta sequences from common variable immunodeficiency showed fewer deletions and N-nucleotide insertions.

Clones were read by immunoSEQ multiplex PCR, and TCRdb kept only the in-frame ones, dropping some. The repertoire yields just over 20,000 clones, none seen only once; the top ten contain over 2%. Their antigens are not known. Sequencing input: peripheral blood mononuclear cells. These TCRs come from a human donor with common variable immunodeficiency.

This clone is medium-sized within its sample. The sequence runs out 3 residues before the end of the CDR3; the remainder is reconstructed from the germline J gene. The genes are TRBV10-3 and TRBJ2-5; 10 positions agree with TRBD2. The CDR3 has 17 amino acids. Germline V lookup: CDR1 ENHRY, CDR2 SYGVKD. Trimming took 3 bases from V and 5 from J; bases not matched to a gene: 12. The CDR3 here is CAISEGVAGGARETQYF. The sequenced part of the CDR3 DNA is TGTGCCATCAGTGAAGGGGTAGCGGGGGGCGCTCGGGAGACC.

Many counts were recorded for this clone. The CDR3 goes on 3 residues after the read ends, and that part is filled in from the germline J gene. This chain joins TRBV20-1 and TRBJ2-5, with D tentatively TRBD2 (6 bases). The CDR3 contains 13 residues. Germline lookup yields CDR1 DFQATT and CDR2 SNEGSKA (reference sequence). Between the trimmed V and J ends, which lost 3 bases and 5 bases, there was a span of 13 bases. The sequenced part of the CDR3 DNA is TGCAGTGCTAGGCCACTAGCTCGGGAGACC. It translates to CSARPLARET. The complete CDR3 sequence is CSARPLARETQYF.

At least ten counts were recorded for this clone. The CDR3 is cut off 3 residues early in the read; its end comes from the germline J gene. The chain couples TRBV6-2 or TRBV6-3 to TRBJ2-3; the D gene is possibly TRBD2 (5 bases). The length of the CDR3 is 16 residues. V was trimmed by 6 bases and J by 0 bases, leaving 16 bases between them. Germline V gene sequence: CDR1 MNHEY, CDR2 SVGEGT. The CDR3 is CASSAIRRTSTDTQYF. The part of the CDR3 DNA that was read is TGTGCCAGCAGCGCTATAAGGAGGACTAGCACAGATACG.

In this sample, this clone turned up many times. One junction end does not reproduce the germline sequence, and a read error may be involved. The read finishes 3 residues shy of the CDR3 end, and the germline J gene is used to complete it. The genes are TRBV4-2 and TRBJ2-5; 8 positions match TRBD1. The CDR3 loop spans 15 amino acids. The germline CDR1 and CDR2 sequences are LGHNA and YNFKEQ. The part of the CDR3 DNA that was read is TGCGCCAGCAGCAACCAGGGGGCCGGAGGTGTGACC. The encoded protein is CASSNQGAGGVT. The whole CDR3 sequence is CASSNQGAGGVTQYF.

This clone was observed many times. The CDR3 loop reads CATTSPGHDDGYTF. The sequenced CDR3 bases are TGTGCCACCACATCACCGGGACACGATGATGGC. The chain links TRBV28 to TRBJ1-2, with D maybe TRBD1 (6 bases). Read sequence stops 3 residues before the CDR3 end, and the germline J gene provides the missing end. V was shortened by 10 bases and J by 6 bases, with 21 bases between the two germline ends. Germline CDR1 and CDR2: MDHEN and SYDVKM. CDR3 length equals 14 residues.

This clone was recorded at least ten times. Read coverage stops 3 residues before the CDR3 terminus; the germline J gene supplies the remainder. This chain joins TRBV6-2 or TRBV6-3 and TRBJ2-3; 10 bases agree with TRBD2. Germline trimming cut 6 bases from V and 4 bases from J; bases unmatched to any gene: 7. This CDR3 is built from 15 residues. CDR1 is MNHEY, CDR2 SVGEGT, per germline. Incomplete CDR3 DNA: TGTGCCAGCAGCCAGGGACTAGCGTTCGCAGATACG. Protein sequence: CASSQGLAFADT. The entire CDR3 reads CASSQGLAFADTQYF.

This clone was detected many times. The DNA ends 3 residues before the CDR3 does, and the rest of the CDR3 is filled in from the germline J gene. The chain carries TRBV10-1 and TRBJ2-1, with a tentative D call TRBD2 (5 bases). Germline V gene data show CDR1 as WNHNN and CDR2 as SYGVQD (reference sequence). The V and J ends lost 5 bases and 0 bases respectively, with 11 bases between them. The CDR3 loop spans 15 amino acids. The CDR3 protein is CASSKDLSSYNEQFF. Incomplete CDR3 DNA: TGCGCCAGCAGTAAGGACTTGAGCTCCTACAATGAG.

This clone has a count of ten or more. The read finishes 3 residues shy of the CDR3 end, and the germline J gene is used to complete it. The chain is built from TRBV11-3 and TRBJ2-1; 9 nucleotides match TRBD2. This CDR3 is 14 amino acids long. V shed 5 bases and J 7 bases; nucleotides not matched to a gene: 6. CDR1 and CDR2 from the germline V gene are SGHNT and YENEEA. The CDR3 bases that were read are TGTGCCAGCAGCCCCGGGACTAGCAAGAATGAG. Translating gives CASSPGTSKNE. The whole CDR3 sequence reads CASSPGTSKNEQFF.

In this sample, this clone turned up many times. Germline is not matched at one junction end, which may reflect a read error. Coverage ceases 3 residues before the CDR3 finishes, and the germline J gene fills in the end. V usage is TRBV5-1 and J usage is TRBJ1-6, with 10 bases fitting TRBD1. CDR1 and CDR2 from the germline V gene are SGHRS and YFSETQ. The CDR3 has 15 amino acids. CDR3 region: CASSPGTGDKSPLHF. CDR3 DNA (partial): TGCGCCAGCAGCCCCGGGACAGGGGATAAATCACCC.

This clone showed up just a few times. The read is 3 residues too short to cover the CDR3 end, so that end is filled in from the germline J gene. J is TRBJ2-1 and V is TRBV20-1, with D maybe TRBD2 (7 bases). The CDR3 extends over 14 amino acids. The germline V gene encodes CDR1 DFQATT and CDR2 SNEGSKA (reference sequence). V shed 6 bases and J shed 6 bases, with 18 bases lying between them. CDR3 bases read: TGCAGTGCCCAGGAGAGGGGGGGCCCCAATGAG. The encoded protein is CSAQERGGPNE. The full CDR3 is CSAQERGGPNEQFF.

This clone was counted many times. Partial CDR3 DNA: TGTGCCAGCAGTCACAGAACGGAGACC. As protein: CASSHRTET. The entire CDR3 sequence reads CASSHRTETQYF. The chain combines TRBV6-4 with TRBJ2-5; D not resolved. The read ends 3 residues before the CDR3 terminus; that terminus is restored from the germline J gene. From germline, CDR1 is MRHNA and CDR2 SNTAGT. The CDR3 length is 12 residues. Trimming shortened V by 5 bases and J by 5 bases, and 9 bases separated the two germline ends.

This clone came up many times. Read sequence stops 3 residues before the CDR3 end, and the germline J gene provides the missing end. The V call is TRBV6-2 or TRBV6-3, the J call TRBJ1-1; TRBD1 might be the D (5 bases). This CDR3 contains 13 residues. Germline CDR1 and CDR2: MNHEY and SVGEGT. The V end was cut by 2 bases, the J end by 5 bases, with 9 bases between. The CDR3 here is CASSYRGWTEAFF. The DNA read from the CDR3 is TGTGCCAGCAGTTACCGGGGGTGGACTGAA.

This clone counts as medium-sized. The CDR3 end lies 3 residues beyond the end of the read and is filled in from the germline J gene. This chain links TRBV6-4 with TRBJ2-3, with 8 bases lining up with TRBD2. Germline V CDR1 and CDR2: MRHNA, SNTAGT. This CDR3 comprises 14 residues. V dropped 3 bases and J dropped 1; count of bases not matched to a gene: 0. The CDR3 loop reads CASSERGGTDTQYF. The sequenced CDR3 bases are TGTGCCAGCAGTGAGCGGGGGGGCACAGATACG.

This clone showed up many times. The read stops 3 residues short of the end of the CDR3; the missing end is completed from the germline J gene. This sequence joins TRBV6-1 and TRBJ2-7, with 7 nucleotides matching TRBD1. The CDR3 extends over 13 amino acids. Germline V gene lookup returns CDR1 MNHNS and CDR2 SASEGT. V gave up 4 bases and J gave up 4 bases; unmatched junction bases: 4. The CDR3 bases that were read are TGTGCCAGCAGTGGGCACAGGGGATACGAG. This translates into CASSGHRGYE. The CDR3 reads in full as CASSGHRGYEQYF.

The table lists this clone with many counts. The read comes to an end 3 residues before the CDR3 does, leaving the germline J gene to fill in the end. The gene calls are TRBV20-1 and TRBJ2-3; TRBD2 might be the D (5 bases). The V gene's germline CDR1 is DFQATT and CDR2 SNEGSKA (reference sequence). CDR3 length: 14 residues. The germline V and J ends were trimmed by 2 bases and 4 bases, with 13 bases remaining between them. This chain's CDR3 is CSARRLYLSDTQYF. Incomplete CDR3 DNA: TGCAGTGCTAGACGACTATATCTTTCAGATACG.

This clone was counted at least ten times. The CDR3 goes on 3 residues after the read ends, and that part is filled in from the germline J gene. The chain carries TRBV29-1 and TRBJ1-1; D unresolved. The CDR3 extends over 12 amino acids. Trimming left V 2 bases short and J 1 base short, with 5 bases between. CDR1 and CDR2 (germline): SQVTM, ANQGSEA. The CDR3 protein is CSVEKPNTEAFF. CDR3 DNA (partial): TGCAGCGTTGAAAAGCCGAACACTGAA.

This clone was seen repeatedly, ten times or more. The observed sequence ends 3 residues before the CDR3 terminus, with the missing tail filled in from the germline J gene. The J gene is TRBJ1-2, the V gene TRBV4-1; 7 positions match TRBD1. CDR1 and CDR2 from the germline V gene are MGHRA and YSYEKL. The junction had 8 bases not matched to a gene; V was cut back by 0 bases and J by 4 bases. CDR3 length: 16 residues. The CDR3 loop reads CASSQEIPDRAYGYTF. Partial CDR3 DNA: TGCGCCAGCAGCCAAGAAATTCCAGACAGGGCCTATGGC.

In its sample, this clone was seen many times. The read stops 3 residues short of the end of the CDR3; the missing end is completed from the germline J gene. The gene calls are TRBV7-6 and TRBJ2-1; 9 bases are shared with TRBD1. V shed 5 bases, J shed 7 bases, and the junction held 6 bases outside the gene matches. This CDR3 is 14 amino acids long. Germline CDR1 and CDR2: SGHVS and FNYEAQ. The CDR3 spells CASSRDRAGNEQFF. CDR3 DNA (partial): TGTGCCAGCAGCCGGGACAGGGCGGGGAATGAG.

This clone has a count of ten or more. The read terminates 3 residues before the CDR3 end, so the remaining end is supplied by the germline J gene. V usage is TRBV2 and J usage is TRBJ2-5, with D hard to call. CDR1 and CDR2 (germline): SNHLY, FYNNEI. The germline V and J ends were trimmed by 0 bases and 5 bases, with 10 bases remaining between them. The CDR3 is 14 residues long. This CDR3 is CASSEAATGETQYF. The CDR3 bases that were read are TGTGCCAGCAGTGAAGCGGCCACCGGGGAGACC.

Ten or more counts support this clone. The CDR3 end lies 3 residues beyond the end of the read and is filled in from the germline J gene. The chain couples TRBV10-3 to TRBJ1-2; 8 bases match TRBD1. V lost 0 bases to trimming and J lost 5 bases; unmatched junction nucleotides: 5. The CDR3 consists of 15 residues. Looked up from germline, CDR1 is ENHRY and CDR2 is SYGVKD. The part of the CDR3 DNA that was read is TGTGCCATCAGTGAGTCGCCAGGGGGCGGATATGGC. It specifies CAISESPGGGYG. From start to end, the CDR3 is CAISESPGGGYGYTF.

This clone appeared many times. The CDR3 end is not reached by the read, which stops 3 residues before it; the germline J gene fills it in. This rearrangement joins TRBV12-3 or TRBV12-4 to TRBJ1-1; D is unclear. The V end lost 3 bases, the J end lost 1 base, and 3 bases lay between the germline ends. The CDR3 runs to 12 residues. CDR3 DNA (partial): TGTGCCAGCAGTTTCGGGAACACTGAA. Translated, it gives CASSFGNTE. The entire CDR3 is CASSFGNTEAFF.

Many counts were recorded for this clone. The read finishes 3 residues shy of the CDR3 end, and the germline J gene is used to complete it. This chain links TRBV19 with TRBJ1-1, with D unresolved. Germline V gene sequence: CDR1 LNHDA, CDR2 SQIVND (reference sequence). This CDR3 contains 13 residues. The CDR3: CASSPRAVLVAFF. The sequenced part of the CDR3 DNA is TGTGCCAGTAGTCCAAGGGCCGTGCTTGTA.